This T cell receptor beta chain was documented in a study of blood T cell repertoires in COVID-19. About the study: There were acute and convalescent COVID-19 samples, and they came from the United States, Italy and Spain.

Methods used by the authors: Amplification of reference gene primers was used by the study to estimate nucleated cell counts. TCRdb keeps only in-frame clones here, not all; method: immunoSEQ multiplex PCR. The V and J calls and clone size were taken over from that table, and D and trimming were inferred from the DNA. The sample has a few hundred thousand clones, around four fifths seen once; the top ten hold about 4.5%. CDR1 is MGHDK and CDR2 is SYGVNS in the germline V gene. V gave up 1 base and J gave up 0 bases, with 9 bases separating them. The CDR3 totals 16 residues. This sequence joins TRBV25-1 and TRBJ2-2, with D tentatively TRBD1 (6 bases). The TCR sequence derives from a man aged 60-69 years who had recovered from COVID-19. The sequenced sample consisted of peripheral blood. CDR3 loop: CASSEWGTPNTGELFF. As DNA, the CDR3 is TGTGCCAGCAGTGAATGGGGGACACCGAACACCGGGGAGCTGTTTTTT.